A single TCR beta chain is shown here with its context. Sequence at one end of the junction differs from germline and may be a read error. The data were taken from a study of radiotherapy plus CTLA-4 blockade in lung cancer. Germline CDR1 is SGHNT and CDR2 is YYREEE (reference sequence). This CDR3 has 13 residues. Some clones are missing from TCRdb's copy, which holds only in-frame ones; the method was immunoSEQ multiplex PCR. The sample carries roughly 1,600 clones, around nine tenths recorded once. This sample comprised tumor tissue, obtained from a patient treated with radiotherapy plus ipilimumab. The receptor's source is a human donor with non-small cell lung cancer who had a complete response to radiotherapy plus ipilimumab. The rearrangement links TRBV5-4 to TRBJ1-1; no definite D call. The CDR3 protein is CASSLGQKREAFF. The CDR3 nucleotides read TGTGCCAGCAGCTTGGGGCAGAAGAGAGAAGCTTTTTTT.